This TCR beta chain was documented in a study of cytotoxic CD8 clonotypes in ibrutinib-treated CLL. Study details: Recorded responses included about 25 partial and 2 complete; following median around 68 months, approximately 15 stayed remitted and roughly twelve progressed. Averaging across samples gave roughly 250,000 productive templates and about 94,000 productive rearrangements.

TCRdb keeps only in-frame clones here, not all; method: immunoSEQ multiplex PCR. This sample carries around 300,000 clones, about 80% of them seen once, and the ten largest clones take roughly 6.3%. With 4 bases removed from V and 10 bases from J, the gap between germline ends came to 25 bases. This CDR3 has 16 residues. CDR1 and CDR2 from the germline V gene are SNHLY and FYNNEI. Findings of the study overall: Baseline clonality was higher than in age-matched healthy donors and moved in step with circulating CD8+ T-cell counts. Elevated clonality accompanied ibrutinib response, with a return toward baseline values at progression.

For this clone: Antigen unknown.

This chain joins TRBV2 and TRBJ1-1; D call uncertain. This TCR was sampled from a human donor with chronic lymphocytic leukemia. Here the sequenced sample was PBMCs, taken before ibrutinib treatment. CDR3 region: CASSVGKTRSGLGAFF. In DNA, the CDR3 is TGTGCCAGCAGTGTGGGAAAGACACGCTCGGGCTTGGGAGCTTTCTTT. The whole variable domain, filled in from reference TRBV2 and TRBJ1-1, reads EPEVTQTPSHQVTQMGQEVILRCVPISNHLYFYWYRQILGQKVEFLVSFYNNEISEKSEIFDDQFSVERPDGSNFTLKIRSTKLEDSAMYFCASSVGKTRSGLGAFFGQGTRLTVV.